The clone carrying this T cell receptor beta chain occurred a few times. This specimen belongs to a study of T-cell memory formation after mild COVID-19. CDR1 and CDR2 (germline): SGHRS, YFSETQ. This CDR3 region has 14 residues. The V end lost 6 bases, the J end lost 2 bases, and 11 bases lay between the germline ends. TCRdb re-called the 5' RACE reads with MiXCR, one entry per CDR3 protein. The sample lists hundreds of thousands of distinct CDR3 sequences, 15% seen once, with about 20% in the top ten. This chain connects TRBV5-1 to TRBJ2-2; D is possibly TRBD1 (6 bases). The TCR comes from a man between 18 and 35 years old who had mild COVID-19 (a few samples of this study predate the infection). Cell type and time point are not known. Source material: PBMCs or a T cell subset sorted from them (not recorded which). The CDR3 nucleotides read TGCGCCAGCAAGACAGGTGTAAACACCGGGGAGCTGTTTTTT. This codes for CASKTGVNTGELFF. Supplemented by reference TRBV5-1 and TRBJ2-2, the full variable domain reads KAGVTQTPRYLIKTRGQQVTLSCSPISGHRSVSWYQQTPGQGLQFLFEYFSETQRNKGNFPGRFSGRQFSNSRSEMNVSTLELGDSALYLCASKTGVNTGELFFGEGSRLTVL.